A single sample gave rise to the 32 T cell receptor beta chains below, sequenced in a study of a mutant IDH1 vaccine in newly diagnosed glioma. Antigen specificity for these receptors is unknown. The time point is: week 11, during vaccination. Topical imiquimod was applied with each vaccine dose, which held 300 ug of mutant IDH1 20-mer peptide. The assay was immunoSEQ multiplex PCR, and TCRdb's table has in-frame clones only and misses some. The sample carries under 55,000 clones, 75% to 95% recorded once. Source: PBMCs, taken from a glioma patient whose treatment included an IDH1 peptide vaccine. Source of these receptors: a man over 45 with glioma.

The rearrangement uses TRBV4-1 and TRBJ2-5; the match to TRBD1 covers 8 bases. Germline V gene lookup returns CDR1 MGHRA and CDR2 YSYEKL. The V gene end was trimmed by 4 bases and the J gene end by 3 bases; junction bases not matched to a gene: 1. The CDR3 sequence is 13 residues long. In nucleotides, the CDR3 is TGCGCCAGCAGCCTGGACAGGGAAGAGACCCAGTACTTC. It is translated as CASSLDREETQYF.

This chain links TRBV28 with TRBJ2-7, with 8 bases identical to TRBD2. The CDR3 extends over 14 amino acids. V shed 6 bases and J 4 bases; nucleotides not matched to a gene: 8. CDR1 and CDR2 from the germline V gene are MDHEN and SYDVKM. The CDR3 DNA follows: TGTGCCAGCAGCGGGAGGGTAACTCTATACGAGCAGTACTTC. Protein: CASSGRVTLYEQYF.

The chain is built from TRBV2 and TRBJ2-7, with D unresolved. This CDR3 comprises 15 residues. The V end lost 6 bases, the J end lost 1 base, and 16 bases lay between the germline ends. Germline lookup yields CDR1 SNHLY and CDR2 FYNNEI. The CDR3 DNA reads TGTGCCAGCAGGGCCAGTCGGTCTCCGTCCTACGAGCAGTACTTC. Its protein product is CASRASRSPSYEQYF.

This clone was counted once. The CDR3 region has the DNA TGCGCCAGCAGTGAAGGCGTAAGCGGCTACGAGCAGTACTTC. Its translation: CASSEGVSGYEQYF. The chain is built from TRBV10-2 and TRBJ2-7; D perhaps matches TRBD2 (5 bases). The CDR3 covers 14 residues. Trimming shortened V by 3 bases and J by 3 bases, and 12 bases separated the two germline ends. The germline CDR1 and CDR2 sequences are WSHSY and SAAADI.

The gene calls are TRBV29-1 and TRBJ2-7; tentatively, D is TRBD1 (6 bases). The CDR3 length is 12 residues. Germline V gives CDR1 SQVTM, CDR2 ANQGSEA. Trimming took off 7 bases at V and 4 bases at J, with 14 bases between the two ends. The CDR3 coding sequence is TGCAGCGCCATAGGACAGCTTTACGAGCAGTACTTC. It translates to CSAIGQLYEQYF.

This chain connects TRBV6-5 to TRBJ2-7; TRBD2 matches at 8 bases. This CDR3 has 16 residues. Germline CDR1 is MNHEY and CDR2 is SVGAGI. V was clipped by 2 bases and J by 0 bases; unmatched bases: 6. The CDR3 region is CASSYEAGGPSYEQYF. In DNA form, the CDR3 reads TGTGCCAGCAGTTACGAGGCGGGGGGACCCTCCTACGAGCAGTACTTC.

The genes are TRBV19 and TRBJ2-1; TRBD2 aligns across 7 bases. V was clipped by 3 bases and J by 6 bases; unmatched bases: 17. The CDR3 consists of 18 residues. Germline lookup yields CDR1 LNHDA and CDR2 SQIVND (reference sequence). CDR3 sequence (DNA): TGTGCCAGTAGTATGGGGTGGCGGGGGAGGAGGGCATCCAATGAGCAGTTCTTC. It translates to CASSMGWRGRRASNEQFF.

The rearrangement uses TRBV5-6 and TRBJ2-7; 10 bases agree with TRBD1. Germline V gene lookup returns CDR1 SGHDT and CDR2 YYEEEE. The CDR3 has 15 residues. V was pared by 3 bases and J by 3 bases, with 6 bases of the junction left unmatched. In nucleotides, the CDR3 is TGTGCCAGCAGCTCCGGGACAGGGGCGATCTACGAGCAGTACTTC. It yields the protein CASSSGTGAIYEQYF.

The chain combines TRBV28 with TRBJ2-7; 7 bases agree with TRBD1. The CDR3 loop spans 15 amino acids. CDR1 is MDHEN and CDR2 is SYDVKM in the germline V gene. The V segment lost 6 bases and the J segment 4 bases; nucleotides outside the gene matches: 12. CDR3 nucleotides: TGTGCCAGCAGCTCCGACGACAGGGTGTCATACGAGCAGTACTTC. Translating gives CASSSDDRVSYEQYF.

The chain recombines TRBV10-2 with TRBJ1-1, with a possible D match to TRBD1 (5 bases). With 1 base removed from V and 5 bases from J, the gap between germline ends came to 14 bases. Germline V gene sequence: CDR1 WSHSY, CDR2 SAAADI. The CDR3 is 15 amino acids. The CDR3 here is CASSELAGLGTEAFF. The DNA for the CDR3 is TGCGCCAGCAGTGAGTTAGCGGGGCTGGGGACTGAAGCTTTCTTT.

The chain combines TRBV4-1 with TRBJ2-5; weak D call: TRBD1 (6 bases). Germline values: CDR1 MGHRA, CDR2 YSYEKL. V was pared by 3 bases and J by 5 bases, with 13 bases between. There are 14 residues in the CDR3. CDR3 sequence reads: CASSHLQGDETQYF. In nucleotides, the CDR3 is TGCGCCAGCAGCCACCTACAGGGAGATGAGACCCAGTACTTC.

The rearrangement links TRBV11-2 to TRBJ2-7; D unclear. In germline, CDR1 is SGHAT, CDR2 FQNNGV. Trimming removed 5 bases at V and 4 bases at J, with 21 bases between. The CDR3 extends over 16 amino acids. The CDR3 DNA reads TGTGCCAGCAGCAACCTCGGCAGCACCCGCCCATACGAGCAGTACTTC. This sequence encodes CASSNLGSTRPYEQYF.

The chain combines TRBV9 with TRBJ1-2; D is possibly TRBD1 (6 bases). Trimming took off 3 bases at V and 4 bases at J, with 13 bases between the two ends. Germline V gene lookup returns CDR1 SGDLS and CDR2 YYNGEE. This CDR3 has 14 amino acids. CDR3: CASSEGRGAYGYTF. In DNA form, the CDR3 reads TGTGCCAGCAGCGAAGGAAGGGGGGCCTATGGCTACACCTTC. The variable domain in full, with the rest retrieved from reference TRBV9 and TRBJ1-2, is DSGVTQTPKHLITATGQRVTLRCSPRSGDLSVYWYQQSLDQGLQFLIQYYNGEERAKGNILERFSAQQFPDLHSELNLSSLELGDSALYFCASSEGRGAYGYTFGSGTRLTVV.

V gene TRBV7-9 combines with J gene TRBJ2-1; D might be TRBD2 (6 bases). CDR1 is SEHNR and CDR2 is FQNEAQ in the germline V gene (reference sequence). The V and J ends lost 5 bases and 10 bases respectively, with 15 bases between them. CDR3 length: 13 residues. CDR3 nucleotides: TGTGCCAGCAGCCGCGGGGTCGTATCGGAGCAGTTCTTC. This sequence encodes CASSRGVVSEQFF.

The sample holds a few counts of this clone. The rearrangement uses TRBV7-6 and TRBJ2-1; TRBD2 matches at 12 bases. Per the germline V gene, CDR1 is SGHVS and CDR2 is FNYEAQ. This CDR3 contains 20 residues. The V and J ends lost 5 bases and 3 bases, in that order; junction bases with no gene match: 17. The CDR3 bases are TGTGCCAGCAGCGTCCCGCCAGGGACTAGCGGGCAGGGCAACTACAATGAGCAGTTCTTC. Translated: CASSVPPGTSGQGNYNEQFF.

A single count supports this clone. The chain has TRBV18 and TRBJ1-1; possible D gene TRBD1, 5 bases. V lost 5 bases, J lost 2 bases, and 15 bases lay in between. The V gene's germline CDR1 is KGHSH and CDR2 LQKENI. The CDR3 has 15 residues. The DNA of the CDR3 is TGTGCCAGCTCAACGGGGGGGTTGGTTAACACTGAAGCTTTCTTT. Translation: CASSTGGLVNTEAFF.

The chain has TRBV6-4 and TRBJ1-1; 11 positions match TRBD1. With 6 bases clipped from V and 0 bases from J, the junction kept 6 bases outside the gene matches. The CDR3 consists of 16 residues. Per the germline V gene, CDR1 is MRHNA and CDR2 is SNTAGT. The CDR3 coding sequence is TGTGCCAGCAGAGGGACAGGGGGGCCTATGAACACTGAAGCTTTCTTT. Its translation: CASRGTGGPMNTEAFF.

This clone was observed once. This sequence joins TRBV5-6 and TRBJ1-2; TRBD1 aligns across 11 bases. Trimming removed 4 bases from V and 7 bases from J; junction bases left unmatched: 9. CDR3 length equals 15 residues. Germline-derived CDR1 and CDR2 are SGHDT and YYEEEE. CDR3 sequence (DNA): TGTGCCAGCAGCAAAGTAGGGACAGGGGGAAGTGGCTACACCTTC. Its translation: CASSKVGTGGSGYTF.

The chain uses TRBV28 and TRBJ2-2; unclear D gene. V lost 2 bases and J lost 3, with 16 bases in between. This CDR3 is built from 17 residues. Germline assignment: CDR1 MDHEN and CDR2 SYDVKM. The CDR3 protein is CASSLLRIRLYTGELFF. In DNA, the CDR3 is TGTGCCAGCAGTTTACTCCGGATTCGCCTCTACACCGGGGAGCTGTTTTTT.

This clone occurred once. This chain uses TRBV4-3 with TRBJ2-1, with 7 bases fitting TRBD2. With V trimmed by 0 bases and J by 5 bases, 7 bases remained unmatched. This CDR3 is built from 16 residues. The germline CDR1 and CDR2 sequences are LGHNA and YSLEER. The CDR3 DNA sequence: TGCGCCAGCAGCCAAGATCCAGCGGGGCCTAACAATGAGCAGTTCTTC. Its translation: CASSQDPAGPNNEQFF.

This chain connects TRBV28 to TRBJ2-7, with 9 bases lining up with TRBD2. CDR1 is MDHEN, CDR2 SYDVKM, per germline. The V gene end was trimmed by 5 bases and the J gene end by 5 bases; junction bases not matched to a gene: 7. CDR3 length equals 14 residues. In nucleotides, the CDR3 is TGTGCCAGCAGTCGTAGCGGGAGTTTAAACGAGCAGTACTTC. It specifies CASSRSGSLNEQYF.

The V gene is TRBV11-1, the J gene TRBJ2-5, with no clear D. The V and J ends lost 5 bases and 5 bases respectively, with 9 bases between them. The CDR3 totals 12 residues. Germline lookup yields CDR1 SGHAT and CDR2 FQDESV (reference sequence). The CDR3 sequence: CASSQVRETQYF. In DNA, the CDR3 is TGTGCCAGCAGCCAGGTCCGGGAGACCCAGTACTTC.

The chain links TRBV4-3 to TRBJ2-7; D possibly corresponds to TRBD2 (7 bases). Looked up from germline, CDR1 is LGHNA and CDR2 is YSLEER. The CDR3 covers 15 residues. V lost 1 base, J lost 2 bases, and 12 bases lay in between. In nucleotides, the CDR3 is TGCGCCAGCAGCCAAGTTTGGGGGGGCACCTACGAGCAGTACTTC. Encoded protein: CASSQVWGGTYEQYF.

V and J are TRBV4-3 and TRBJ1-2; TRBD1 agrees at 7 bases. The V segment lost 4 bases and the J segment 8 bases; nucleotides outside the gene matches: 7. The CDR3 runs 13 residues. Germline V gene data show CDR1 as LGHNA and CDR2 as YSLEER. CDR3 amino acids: CASSRGQVGGYTF. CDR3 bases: TGCGCCAGCAGCCGCGGACAGGTAGGAGGCTACACCTTC.

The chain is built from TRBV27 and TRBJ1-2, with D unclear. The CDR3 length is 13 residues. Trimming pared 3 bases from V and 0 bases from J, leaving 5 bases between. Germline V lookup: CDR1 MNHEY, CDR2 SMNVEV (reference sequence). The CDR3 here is CASSLTPNYGYTF. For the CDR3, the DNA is TGTGCCAGCAGTTTGACACCTAACTATGGCTACACCTTC.

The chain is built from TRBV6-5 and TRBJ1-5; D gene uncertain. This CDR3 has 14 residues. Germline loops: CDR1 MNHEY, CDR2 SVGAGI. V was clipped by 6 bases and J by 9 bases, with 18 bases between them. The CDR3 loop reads CASRRGRGGRPQHF. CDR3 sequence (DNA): TGTGCCAGCAGACGCGGGCGGGGAGGACGGCCCCAGCATTTT.

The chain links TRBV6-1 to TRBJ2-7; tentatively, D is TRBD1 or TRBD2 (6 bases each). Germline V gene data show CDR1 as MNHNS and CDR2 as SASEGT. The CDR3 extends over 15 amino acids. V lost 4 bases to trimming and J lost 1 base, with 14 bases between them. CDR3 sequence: CASSVGGSQSYEQYF. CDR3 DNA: TGTGCCAGCAGTGTGGGGGGCTCGCAATCCTACGAGCAGTACTTC.

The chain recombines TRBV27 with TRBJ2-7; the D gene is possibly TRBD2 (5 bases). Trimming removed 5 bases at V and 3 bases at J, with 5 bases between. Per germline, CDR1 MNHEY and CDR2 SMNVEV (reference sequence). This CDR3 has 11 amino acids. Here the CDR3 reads CASSDYYEQYF. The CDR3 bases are TGTGCCAGCAGTGACTACTACGAGCAGTACTTC.

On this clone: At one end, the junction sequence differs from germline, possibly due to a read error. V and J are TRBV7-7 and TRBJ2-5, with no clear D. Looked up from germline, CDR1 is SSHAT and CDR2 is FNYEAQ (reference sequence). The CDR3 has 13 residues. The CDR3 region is CASSFGAKETQYF. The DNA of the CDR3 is TGTGCTAGCAGCTTTGGAGCTAAAGAGACCCAGTACTTC.

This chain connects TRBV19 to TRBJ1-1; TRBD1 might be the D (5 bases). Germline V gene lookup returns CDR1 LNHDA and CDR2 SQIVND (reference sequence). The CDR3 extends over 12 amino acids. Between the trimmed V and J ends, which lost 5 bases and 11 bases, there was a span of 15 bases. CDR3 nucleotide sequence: TGTGCCAGTAGTGCGGTTGGAGGGGACGCTTTCTTT. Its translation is CASSAVGGDAFF.

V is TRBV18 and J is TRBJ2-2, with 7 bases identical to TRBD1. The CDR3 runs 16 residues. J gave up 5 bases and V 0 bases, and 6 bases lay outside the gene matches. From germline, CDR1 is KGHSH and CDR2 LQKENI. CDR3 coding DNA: TGTGCCAGCTCACCACCGGGACAGCTTTTAACCGGGGAGCTGTTTTTT. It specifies CASSPPGQLLTGELFF.

CDR3 amino acids: CASSPNALQETQYF. CDR3 DNA sequence: TGTGCCAGCTCACCCAACGCTCTCCAAGAGACCCAGTACTTC. J is TRBJ2-5 and V is TRBV18, with D uncertain. The CDR3 runs to 14 residues. Germline V CDR1 and CDR2: KGHSH, LQKENI. V was pared by 3 bases and J by 1 base, with 9 bases between.